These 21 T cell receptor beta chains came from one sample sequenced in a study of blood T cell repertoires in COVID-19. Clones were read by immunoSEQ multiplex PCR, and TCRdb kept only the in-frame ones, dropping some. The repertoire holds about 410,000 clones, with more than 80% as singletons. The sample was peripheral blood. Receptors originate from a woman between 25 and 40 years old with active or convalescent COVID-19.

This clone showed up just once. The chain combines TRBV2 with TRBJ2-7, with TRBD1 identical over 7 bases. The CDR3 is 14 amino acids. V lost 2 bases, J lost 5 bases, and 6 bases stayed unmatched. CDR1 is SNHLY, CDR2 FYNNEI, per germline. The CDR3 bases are TGTGCCAGCAGTGAACAGGGGGAAGTGGACGAGCAGTACTTC. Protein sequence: CASSEQGEVDEQYF.

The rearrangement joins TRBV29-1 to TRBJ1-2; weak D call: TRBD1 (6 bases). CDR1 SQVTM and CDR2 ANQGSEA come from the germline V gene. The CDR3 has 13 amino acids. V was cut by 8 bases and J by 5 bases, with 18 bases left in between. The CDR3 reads CSYSTGMGYGYTF. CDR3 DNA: TGCAGCTATTCTACAGGGATGGGGTATGGCTACACCTTC.

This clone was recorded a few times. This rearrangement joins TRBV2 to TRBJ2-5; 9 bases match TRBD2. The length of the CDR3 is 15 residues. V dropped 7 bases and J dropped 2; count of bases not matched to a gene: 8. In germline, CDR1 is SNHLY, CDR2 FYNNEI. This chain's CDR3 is CASTPASGDQETQYF. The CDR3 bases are TGTGCCAGCACCCCAGCTAGCGGGGATCAAGAGACCCAGTACTTC.

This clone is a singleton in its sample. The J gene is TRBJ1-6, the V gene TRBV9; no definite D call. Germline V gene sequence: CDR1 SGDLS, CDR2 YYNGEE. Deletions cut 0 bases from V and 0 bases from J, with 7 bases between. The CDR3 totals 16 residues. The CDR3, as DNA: TGTGCCAGCAGCGTAGATCTGAGCTCCTATAATTCACCCCTCCACTTT. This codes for CASSVDLSSYNSPLHF. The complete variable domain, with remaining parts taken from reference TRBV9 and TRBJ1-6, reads DSGVTQTPKHLITATGQRVTLRCSPRSGDLSVYWYQQSLDQGLQFLIQYYNGEERAKGNILERFSAQQFPDLHSELNLSSLELGDSALYFCASSVDLSSYNSPLHFGNGTRLTVT.

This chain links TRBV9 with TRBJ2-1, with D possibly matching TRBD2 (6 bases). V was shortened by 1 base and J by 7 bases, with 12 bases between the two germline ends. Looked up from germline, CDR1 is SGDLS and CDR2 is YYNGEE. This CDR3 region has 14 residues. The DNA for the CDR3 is TGTGCCAGCAGCGTACGGCCGGCGGGAAATGAGCAGTTCTTC. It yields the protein CASSVRPAGNEQFF.

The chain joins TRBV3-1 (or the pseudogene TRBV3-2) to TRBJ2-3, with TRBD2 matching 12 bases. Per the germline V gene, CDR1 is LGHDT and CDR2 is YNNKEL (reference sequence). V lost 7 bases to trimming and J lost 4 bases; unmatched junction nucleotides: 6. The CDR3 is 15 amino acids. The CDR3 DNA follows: TGTGCCAGCAACCTAGCGGGAGGGCCGCCAGATACGCAGTATTTT. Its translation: CASNLAGGPPDTQYF.

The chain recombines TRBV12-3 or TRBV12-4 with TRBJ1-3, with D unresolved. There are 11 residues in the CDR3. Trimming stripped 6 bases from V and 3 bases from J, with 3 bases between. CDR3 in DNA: TGTGCCAGCAGCCTTGGAAACACCATATATTTT. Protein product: CASSLGNTIYF.

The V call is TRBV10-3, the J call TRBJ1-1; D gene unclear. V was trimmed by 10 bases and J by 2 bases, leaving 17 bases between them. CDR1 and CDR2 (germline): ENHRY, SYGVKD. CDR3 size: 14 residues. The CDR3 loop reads CATRPGEGNTEAFF. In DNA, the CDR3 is TGTGCCACAAGACCCGGGGAAGGTAACACTGAAGCTTTCTTT.

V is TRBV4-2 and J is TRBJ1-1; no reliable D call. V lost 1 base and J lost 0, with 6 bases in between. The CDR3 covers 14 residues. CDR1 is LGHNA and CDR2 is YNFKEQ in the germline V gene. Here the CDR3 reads CASSQAGMNTEAFF. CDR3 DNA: TGTGCCAGCAGCCAAGCTGGCATGAACACTGAAGCTTTCTTT.

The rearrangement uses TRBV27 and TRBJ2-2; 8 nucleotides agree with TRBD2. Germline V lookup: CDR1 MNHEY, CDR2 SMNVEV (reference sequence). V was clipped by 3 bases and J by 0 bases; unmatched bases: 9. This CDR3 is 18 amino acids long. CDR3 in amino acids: CASSFSSGGGTNTGELFF. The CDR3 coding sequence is TGTGCCAGCAGTTTTTCTTCGGGCGGGGGGACGAACACCGGGGAGCTGTTTTTT.

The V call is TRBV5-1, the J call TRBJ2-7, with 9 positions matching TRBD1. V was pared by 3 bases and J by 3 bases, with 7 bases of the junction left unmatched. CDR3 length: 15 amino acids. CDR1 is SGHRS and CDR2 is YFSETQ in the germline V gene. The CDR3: CASSSDRGTFYEQYF. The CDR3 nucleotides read TGCGCCAGCAGCTCAGACAGGGGGACTTTCTACGAGCAGTACTTC.

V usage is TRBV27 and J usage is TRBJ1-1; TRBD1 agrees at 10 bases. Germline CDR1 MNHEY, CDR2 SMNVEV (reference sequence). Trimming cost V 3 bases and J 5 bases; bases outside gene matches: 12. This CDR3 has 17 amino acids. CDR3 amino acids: CASSFSFRQGARTEAFF. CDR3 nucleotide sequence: TGTGCCAGCAGTTTCTCATTCCGACAGGGGGCGAGAACTGAAGCTTTCTTT.

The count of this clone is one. For the CDR3, the DNA is TGTGCCAGCACCCTACAGGGAACCGAGAATCAGCCCCAGCATTTT. Protein product: CASTLQGTENQPQHF. The chain joins TRBV5-8 to TRBJ1-5; D is possibly TRBD1 (6 bases). This CDR3 region has 15 residues. Per germline, CDR1 SGHTS and CDR2 YDEGEE. The V and J ends lost 6 bases and 4 bases respectively, with 17 bases between them.

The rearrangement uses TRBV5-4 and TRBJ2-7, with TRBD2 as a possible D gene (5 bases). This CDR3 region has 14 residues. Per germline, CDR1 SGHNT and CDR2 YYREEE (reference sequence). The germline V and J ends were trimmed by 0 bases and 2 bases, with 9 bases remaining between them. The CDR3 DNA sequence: TGTGCCAGCAGCTTGGATATGGGAGCCTACGAGCAGTACTTC. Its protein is CASSLDMGAYEQYF.

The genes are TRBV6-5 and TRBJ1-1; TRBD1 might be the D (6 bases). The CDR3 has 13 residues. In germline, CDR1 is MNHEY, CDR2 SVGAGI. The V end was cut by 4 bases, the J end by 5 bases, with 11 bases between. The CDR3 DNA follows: TGTGCCAGCAGTTGGGACACCGGGACTGAAGCTTTCTTT. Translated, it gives CASSWDTGTEAFF.

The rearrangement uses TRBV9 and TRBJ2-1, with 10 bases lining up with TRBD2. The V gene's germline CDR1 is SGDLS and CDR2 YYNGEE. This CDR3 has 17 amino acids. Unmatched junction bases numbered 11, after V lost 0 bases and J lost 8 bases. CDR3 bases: TGTGCCAGCAGCGTAGGGGTGGCTAGCGGGAGCGAGGATGAGCAGTTCTTC. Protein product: CASSVGVASGSEDEQFF.

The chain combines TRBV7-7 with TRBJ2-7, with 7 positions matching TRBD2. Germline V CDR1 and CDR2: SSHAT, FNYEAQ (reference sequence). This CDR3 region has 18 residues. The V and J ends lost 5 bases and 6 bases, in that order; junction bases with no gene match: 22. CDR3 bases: TGTGCCAGCAGCCCAGGAGCGGGAAAGTCCCCAATAGTGGGCGAGCAGTACTTC. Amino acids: CASSPGAGKSPIVGEQYF.

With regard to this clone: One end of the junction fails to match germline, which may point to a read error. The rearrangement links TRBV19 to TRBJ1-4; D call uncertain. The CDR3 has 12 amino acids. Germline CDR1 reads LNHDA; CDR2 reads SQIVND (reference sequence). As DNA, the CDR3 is TGTGCCAGTAGTATTTCCGAGGGCTCTCCTATTTTT. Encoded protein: CASSISEGSPIF.

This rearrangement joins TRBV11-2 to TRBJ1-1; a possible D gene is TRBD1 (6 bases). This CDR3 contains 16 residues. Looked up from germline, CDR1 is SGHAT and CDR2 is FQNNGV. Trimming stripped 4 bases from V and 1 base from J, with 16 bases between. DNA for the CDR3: TGTGCCAGCAGCTCCACGCCGGGGGGGGCGAACACTGAAGCTTTCTTT. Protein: CASSSTPGGANTEAFF.

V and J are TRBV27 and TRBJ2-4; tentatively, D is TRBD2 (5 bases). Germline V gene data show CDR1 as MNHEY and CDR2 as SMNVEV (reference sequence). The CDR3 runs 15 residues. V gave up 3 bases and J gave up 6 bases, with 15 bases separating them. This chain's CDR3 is CASSFSPPSRNIQYF. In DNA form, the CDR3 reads TGTGCCAGCAGTTTCTCCCCGCCTAGCAGAAACATTCAGTACTTC.

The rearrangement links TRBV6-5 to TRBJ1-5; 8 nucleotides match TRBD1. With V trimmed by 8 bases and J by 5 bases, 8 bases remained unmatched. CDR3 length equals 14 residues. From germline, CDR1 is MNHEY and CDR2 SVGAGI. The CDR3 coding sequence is TGTGCCAGCCGCCGCGGACAGGGTCATCAGCCCCAGCATTTT. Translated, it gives CASRRGQGHQPQHF.